This T cell receptor beta chain was sequenced during a study of blood T cells in healthy people across ages. Study-wide results and caveats: Relative to aged donors, long-lived donors carried more naive CD4+ cells and displayed higher diversity. Roughly linearly, TCR beta diversity per million T cells fell as age increased.

Next came a second PCR, run for about 6 to 12 cycles, which used a sample-barcoded 5' primer along with a J-beta primer mix. TCRdb reanalysed the 5' RACE reads using MiXCR and keeps one entry per CDR3 protein. The sample has hundreds of thousands of distinct CDR3 sequences, 35% to 50% seen once. V was pared by 5 bases and J by 2 bases, with 16 bases between. CDR3 length equals 14 residues. Per the germline V gene, CDR1 is DFQATT and CDR2 is SNEGSKA (reference sequence). About this clonotype itself: Its antigen is unknown.

This chain uses TRBV20-1 with TRBJ2-7; no firm D call. This receptor was identified in a man older than 75 in good health. Sequenced material: blood. The CDR3 nucleotides read TGCAGTGCTCCTCCGGGCAGGTCAACCTACGAGCAGTACTTC. This sequence encodes CSAPPGRSTYEQYF.